Following are 4 T cell receptor beta chains from one sample sequenced in a study of T cell repertoires in cytomegalovirus infection (dated by TCRdb to between 2017 and 2020). Their specific antigens are unknown. This sample was sequenced with an Illumina HiSeq 1500. TCRdb trimmed public reads at Q25 via fastp, called clones via MiXCR and kept in-frame beta chains. A single entry per CDR3 protein holds the most common genes and DNA from its merged rows. The sample records approximately 83,000 distinct CDR3 sequences, 20% to 30% of which are singletons. The top ten constitute about 50% of the sample. The sample's treatment or condition label is to be understood as: in vitro stimulation with specific CMV peptide epitopes to enrich CMV-specific T cells. Sequencing used CD8+ T cells from cultured PBMCs, obtained from culture after CMV antigen stimulation. These TCRs come from a human donor in good health (CMV status not recorded). Some clones in this sample may be carry-over from other donors' samples.

This clonotype was seen ten or more times. This chain uses TRBV30 with TRBJ1-5; D unresolved. This CDR3 contains 13 residues. Germline values: CDR1 GTSNPN, CDR2 SVGIG (reference sequence). Trimming took off 3 bases at V and 2 bases at J, with 8 bases between the two ends. For the CDR3, the DNA is TGTGCCTGGAGCGAAATTGGCAATCAGCCCCAGCATTTT. This sequence encodes CAWSEIGNQPQHF. The variable domain in full, completed from reference TRBV30 and TRBJ1-5, reads SQTIHQWPATLVQPVGSPLSLECTVEGTSNPNLYWYRQAAGRGLQLLFYSVGIGQISSEVPQNLSASRPQDRQFILSSKKLLLSDSGFYLCAWSEIGNQPQHFGDGTRLSIL.

Points on this clonotype: This may come from a read error, since a much larger clone is one base off. The genes are TRBV7-2 and TRBJ2-3; TRBD1 aligns across 9 bases. Germline V lookup: CDR1 SGHTA, CDR2 FQGNSA. This CDR3 spans 14 amino acids. After removal of 5 bases from V and 2 bases from J, the junction contained 2 bases not matched to a gene. CDR3 sequence reads: CASSRTGATDTQYF. The CDR3 DNA is TGTGCCAGCAGCCGGACAGGGGCCACAGATACGCAGTATTTT.

The V and J genes are TRBV20-1 and TRBJ2-3, with D possibly being TRBD1 or TRBD2 (6 bases each). CDR1 and CDR2 from the germline V gene are DFQATT and SNEGSKA (reference sequence). The V end was cut by 5 bases, the J end by 9 bases, with 27 bases between. The CDR3 is made up of 16 amino acids. The CDR3 DNA reads TGCAGTGCTGCCCCCCTGGAGGGGGACTCCCTATCAACGCAGTATTTT. Its translation is CSAAPLEGDSLSTQYF.

The chain carries TRBV20-1 and TRBJ2-3; either TRBD1 or TRBD2 may fit D (5 bases each). This CDR3 region has 16 residues. Trimming removed 1 base at V and 2 bases at J, with 16 bases between. The V gene's germline CDR1 is DFQATT and CDR2 SNEGSKA (reference sequence). CDR3 in amino acids: CSARARGRENTDTQYF. In nucleotides, the CDR3 is TGCAGTGCTAGAGCTCGGGGCCGAGAAAACACAGATACGCAGTATTTT.